Shown below are 9 T cell receptor beta chains from a single sample sequenced in a study of beta chain features in type 1 diabetes. The investigators reverse transcribed all of the isolated RNA, so they sequenced expressed TCRB transcripts. This table comes from immunoSEQ multiplex PCR, and its TCRdb copy is limited to in-frame clones, with some not included. The sample records roughly 150,000 clones, roughly 10% being singletons. Sequencing was carried out using central memory CD4+ T cells from blood. These receptor sequences come from a man between 18 and 35 years old in good health.

This chain uses TRBV21-1 with TRBJ2-1; the table's TRBD2 call for D was not verified on the DNA. TRBV21-1 counts as a pseudogene. The CDR3 runs to 14 residues. The CDR3 is CASSKGLAYNEQFF. The CDR3 DNA follows: TGTGCCAGCAGCAAAGGGCTAGCCTACAATGAGCAGTTCTTC.

The chain is built from TRBV9 and TRBJ1-2; 9 bases match TRBD1. V lost 5 bases to trimming and J lost 7 bases; unmatched junction nucleotides: 15. CDR3 length: 16 residues. Germline lookup yields CDR1 SGDLS and CDR2 YYNGEE. CDR3 residues: CASRGQGKDLGRGYTF. CDR3 bases: TGTGCCAGCAGGGGACAGGGAAAGGACCTCGGACGTGGCTACACCTTC.

The chain has TRBV28 and TRBJ2-3, with no clear D. This CDR3 comprises 18 residues. The V gene's germline CDR1 is MDHEN and CDR2 SYDVKM. The V end was cut by 6 bases, the J end by 0 bases, with 22 bases between. The CDR3 nucleotides read TGTGCCAGCAGCACCCGCTTTGGGATTCTTGCTAGCACAGATACGCAGTATTTT. Protein sequence: CASSTRFGILASTDTQYF.

CDR3 loop: CSVASPANTGELFF. CDR3 sequence (DNA): TGCAGCGTTGCTAGTCCAGCGAACACCGGGGAGCTGTTTTTT. The chain has TRBV29-1 and TRBJ2-2; D uncertain. The CDR3 has 14 amino acids. V lost 4 bases and J lost 0, with 9 bases in between. Germline assignment: CDR1 SQVTM and CDR2 ANQGSEA.

This clone was detected only a few times. The V and J genes are TRBV5-1 and TRBJ2-1; a possible D gene is TRBD1 (7 bases). Germline loops: CDR1 SGHRS, CDR2 YFSETQ. The CDR3 runs to 15 residues. V shed 0 bases and J shed 7 bases, with 14 bases lying between them. DNA for the CDR3: TGCGCCAGCAGCTTGGAGGCCCCAGGGGGGAATGAGCAGTTCTTC. Protein: CASSLEAPGGNEQFF.

This clone was picked up a small number of times. CDR3 nucleotides: TGCGCCAGCAGCTTCGGCTGGGACAGGGGTGACGAGCAGTACTTC. This codes for CASSFGWDRGDEQYF. The chain links TRBV4-1 to TRBJ2-7, with 10 nucleotides matching TRBD1. This CDR3 comprises 15 residues. Trimming at V came to 5 bases and at J to 5 bases, leaving 9 bases not matched to a gene. Germline V gene lookup returns CDR1 MGHRA and CDR2 YSYEKL.

The table lists this clone with a few counts. This chain uses TRBV18 with TRBJ1-5; 8 positions agree with TRBD1. The germline V gene has CDR1 KGHSH and CDR2 LQKENI. The ends lost 3 bases at V and 2 bases at J; junction bases unmatched: 0. CDR3 length equals 14 residues. CDR3 amino acids: CASSPTGGNQPQHF. CDR3 bases: TGTGCCAGCTCACCGACAGGGGGCAATCAGCCCCAGCATTTT.

The rearrangement links TRBV7-9 to TRBJ1-2, with 7 bases identical to TRBD1. The V segment lost 5 bases and the J segment 2 bases; nucleotides outside the gene matches: 8. This CDR3 has 15 amino acids. Per the germline V gene, CDR1 is SEHNR and CDR2 is FQNEAQ (reference sequence). The CDR3 reads CASSLFQGENYGYTF. CDR3 DNA sequence: TGTGCCAGCAGCCTATTCCAGGGGGAGAACTATGGCTACACCTTC.

This clone has just a few counts. The CDR3 DNA reads TGTGCCAGCAGCCAAGATGGGGTGGCGGGGCGTTCCCGGGAGACCCAGTACTTC. Encoded protein: CASSQDGVAGRSRETQYF. The V gene is TRBV4-2, the J gene TRBJ2-5; D possibly corresponds to TRBD2 (6 bases). Trimming took 0 bases from V and 5 from J, leaving 22 bases between them. The CDR3 covers 18 residues. Germline lookup yields CDR1 LGHNA and CDR2 YNFKEQ.